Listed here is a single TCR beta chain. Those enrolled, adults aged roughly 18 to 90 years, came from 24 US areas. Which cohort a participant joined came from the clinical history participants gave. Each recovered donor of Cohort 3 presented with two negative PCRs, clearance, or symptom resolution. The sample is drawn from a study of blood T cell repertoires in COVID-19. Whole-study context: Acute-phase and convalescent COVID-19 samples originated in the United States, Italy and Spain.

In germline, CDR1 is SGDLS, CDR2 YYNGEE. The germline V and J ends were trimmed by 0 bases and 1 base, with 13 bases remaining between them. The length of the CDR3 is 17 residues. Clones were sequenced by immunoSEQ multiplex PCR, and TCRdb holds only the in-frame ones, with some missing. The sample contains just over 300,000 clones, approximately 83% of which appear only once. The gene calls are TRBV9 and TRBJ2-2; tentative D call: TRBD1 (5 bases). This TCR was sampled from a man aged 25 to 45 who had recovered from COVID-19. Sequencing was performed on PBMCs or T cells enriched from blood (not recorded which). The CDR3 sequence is CASSVAADRMNTGELFF. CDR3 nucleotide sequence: TGTGCCAGCAGCGTAGCCGCCGACAGAATGAACACCGGGGAGCTGTTTTTT.